This T cell receptor (beta chain) emerged from a study of blood T cell repertoires in COVID-19. Using immunoSEQ multiplex PCR, the repertoire was profiled, and TCRdb retains in-frame clones only, with some absent. The data hold about 30,000 clones, with about 85% observed a single time. Seattle patients were enrolled while actively infected and followed longitudinally. Per germline, CDR1 MNHNS and CDR2 SASEGT. The CDR3 length is 14 residues. On this clone itself: One end of the junction does not line up with germline, which may come from a read error.

V and J are TRBV6-1 and TRBJ1-2; D is possibly TRBD1 (6 bases). The TCR comes from a man in his 70s with COVID-19, enrolled during active disease. Material: peripheral blood. This chain's CDR3 is CASSDRQDTYGYAF. The CDR3 nucleotides read TGTGCCAGCAGTGATCGACAGGACACCTATGGCTACGCCTTC.